This T cell receptor (beta chain) was sequenced during a study of T-cell reconstitution after alpha-beta-depleted transplantation in children. Germline V gene lookup returns CDR1 KGHDR and CDR2 SFDVKD. The CDR3 has 13 residues. Trimming cost V 2 bases and J 3 bases, with 6 bases left between them. Researchers prepared the TCRbeta library using unique molecular identifiers, the study reports. TCRdb independently ran MiXCR on the PCR reads; one entry per CDR3 protein. The sample holds about 980,000 distinct CDR3 sequences, around 30% seen once. Study-level points and caveats: The origin of high day-60 TCRbeta diversity in some patients lay in surviving recipient T cells and thymic progenitors. It was newly produced T cells that mostly accounted for T-cell counts and diversity one year after transplant. Alpha-beta T cells about two months after transplant reportedly derived from several hundred expanded graft clones.

This clonotype has more than one count but fewer than ten. The target antigen is unknown. This TCR was recovered from a boy in the first two years of life who had a stem cell transplant for SCID, so the T cells may come from the graft donor. The rearrangement links TRBV24-1 to TRBJ2-5; D unresolved. Material: PBMCs, mostly from graft donor cells, obtained 360 days after TCRalphabeta/CD19-depleted stem cell transplant. CDR3 sequence (DNA): TGTGCCACCAGTGATTGGGTAGAAGAGACCCAGTACTTC. Encoded protein: CATSDWVEETQYF.